These T cell receptor beta chains were read from a single sample in a study of vaccination and CD4 T cells after COVID-19. The antigens of these receptors remain unknown. One entry per CDR3 protein results from TCRdb running MiXCR on the PCR reads. This sample has roughly 11,000 distinct CDR3 sequences, with roughly 70% found just once. Sequencing was done on a sample of CD4+ T cells from blood, cultured in vitro. The receptors derive from a human donor who had recovered from COVID-19. Both conserved end residues are part of each CDR3. A D gene is named only where the DNA matches it firmly. Clone size, where shown, is once, few, many, or a class for clones that have expanded.

TRBV28	TRBJ1-3	.	TRBD1	TGTGCCGGATCGACAGGGGGCAGTGGAAACACCATATATTTT	CAGSTGGSGNTIYF
TRBV27	TRBJ2-2	few	.	TGTGCCAGCAGCCCCAGCAGGGCGGGGAACACCGGGGAGCTGTTTTTT	CASSPSRAGNTGELFF
TRBV5-5	TRBJ1-1	once	TRBD1	TGTGCCAGCAGCGCTAACCGGGGGACAGAGAACACTGAAGCTTTCTTT	CASSANRGTENTEAFF
TRBV20-1	TRBJ2-3	.	TRBD2	TGCAGTGCTAGAATTTGGGGACTAGCGGGTTCGACAGATACGCAGTATTTT	CSARIWGLAGSTDTQYF
TRBV20-1	TRBJ1-3	.	.	TGCAGTGCTGATGGACAGGGAAACACCATATATTTT	CSADGQGNTIYF
TRBV2	TRBJ1-2	.	TRBD1	TGTGCCAGCATGGGGACAGGGAGTATGGACACCTTC	CASMGTGSMDTF
TRBV28	TRBJ1-2	once	.	TGTGCCAGCAGTTCCTTGTCAGTAAACTATGGCTACACCTTC	CASSSLSVNYGYTF
TRBV20-1	TRBJ1-4	.	TRBD1	TGCAGTGCTAGAGTTTACCGGACAGGAGCAACTAATGAAAAACTGTTTTTT	CSARVYRTGATNEKLFF
TRBV6-1	TRBJ1-5	few	.	TGTGCCAGCCCACGGGAGGGTTTTGGCTTACCAAGGCCCCAGCATTTT	CASPREGFGLPRPQHF
TRBV2	TRBJ1-2	few	.	TGTGCCAGCAGTGAAAGAGTAGGGGTCGATGGCTACACCTTC	CASSERVGVDGYTF
TRBV24-1	TRBJ2-2	once	.	TGTGCCACCAGTGATTCGGGGGGCGCAACCGGGGAGCTGTTTTTT	CATSDSGGATGELFF
TRBV10-2	TRBJ1-2	.	.	TGCGCCAGCACAGTCACCCAAGGGAGCTATGGCTACACCTTC	CASTVTQGSYGYTF
TRBV6-1	TRBJ2-5	.	.	TGTGCCAGCAGGGGGGACGGACGAGGGTCAGGCCAGTACTTC	CASRGDGRGSGQYF
TRBV12-3/TRBV12-4	TRBJ2-6	.	.	TGTGCCAGCAGTTTGCGGGGCTCTGGGGCCAACGTCCTGACTTTC	CASSLRGSGANVLTF
TRBV7-9	TRBJ1-1	.	.	TGTGCCAGCTCACCTCAGCTCGGTACTAACACTGAAGCTTTCTTT	CASSPQLGTNTEAFF
TRBV20-1	TRBJ1-6	.	.	TGCAGTGCTAGCGGTCCGAATTCACCCCTCCACTTT	CSASGPNSPLHF